This T cell receptor (beta chain) was observed in a study of T cells in tuberculosis. V gave up 2 bases and J gave up 6 bases; unmatched junction bases: 8. The CDR3 runs 16 residues. CDR1 and CDR2 (germline): MDHEN, SYDVKM. Cells were sorted from thawed PBMC rested overnight and stained with GMM-loaded CD1B tetramer, viability dye and anti-CD3. C32 glucose monomycolate from Rhodococcus equi was loaded onto the CD1B tetramers. The table came from immunoSEQ multiplex PCR; TCRdb's copy has only in-frame clones and leaves some out. The sample includes roughly 61,000 clones, 88% of them seen just once. This clone has just one count.

This clonotype was sampled from an adult woman with latent tuberculosis. The sample comprised CD1b-GMM tetramer-negative cells sorted from PBMCs. The V gene is TRBV28, the J gene TRBJ1-4, with 8 bases that match TRBD1. The CDR3 reads CASSLPSGQGDEKLFF. The CDR3 DNA reads TGTGCCAGCAGTTTACCGAGCGGACAGGGAGATGAAAAACTGTTTTTT.